The sequence of this T cell receptor (beta chain) was determined in a study of blood T cell repertoires in COVID-19. At the level of the study: Specimens from acute and convalescent COVID-19 originated in the United States, Italy and Spain. Sample material is recorded as cDNA or gDNA derived from T cells, B-cell-depleted T cells, or PBMCs.

The V gene's germline CDR1 is LGHNA and CDR2 YSLEER. The CDR3 length is 21 residues. The V segment lost 0 bases and the J segment 9 bases; nucleotides outside the gene matches: 23. Original processing notes: For nucleated cells, counts were estimated from reference gene primer amplification. Data came from immunoSEQ multiplex PCR; TCRdb stores just in-frame clones and leaves some out. V and J calls and clone size are copied from that table; D and trimming were computed from the DNA. The sample has 150,000 to 200,000 clones, about 89% seen once. The clonotype originates from a man in his fifties or sixties with acute or convalescent COVID-19. Material for sequencing was peripheral blood. The V and J genes are TRBV4-3 and TRBJ2-1, with 10 bases fitting TRBD2. CDR3 coding DNA: TGCGCCAGCAGCCAAGATTATGGTAGCGGTAGCGGGGGGCGATCTAGGGGTGAGCAGTTCTTC. Translating it yields CASSQDYGSGSGGRSRGEQFF.